These 18 T cell receptor beta chains were sequenced from one sample in a study of T cell repertoires in cytomegalovirus infection. Antigens for these TCRs are unknown. TCRdb analysed the reads with MiXCR anew, one entry per CDR3 protein. Of about 340,000 distinct CDR3 sequences listed, roughly 28% were seen once; the top ten hold roughly 20%. The material was cultured PBMCs, obtained from culture after CMV antigen stimulation. The receptors derive from a human donor in good health (CMV status not recorded). Some clones in this sample may be carry-over from other donors' samples.

As DNA, the CDR3 is TGTGCCAGCAGGATGGGGGAGCCCTACGAGCAGTACTTC. It is translated as CASRMGEPYEQYF. V and J are TRBV6-1 and TRBJ2-7; D is possibly TRBD1 or TRBD2 (5 bases each). This CDR3 has 13 residues. Germline V gene sequence: CDR1 MNHNS, CDR2 SASEGT. Trimming took 6 bases from V and 2 from J, leaving 11 bases between them.

This sequence joins TRBV20-1 and TRBJ1-3; 7 bases line up with TRBD1. Trimming at V came to 5 bases and at J to 0 bases, leaving 7 bases not matched to a gene. Germline CDR1 is DFQATT and CDR2 is SNEGSKA (reference sequence). The CDR3 has 15 amino acids. The CDR3 DNA is TGCAGTGCTCGGGACAGTACCCTCTCTGGAAACACCATATATTTT. Amino acids: CSARDSTLSGNTIYF.

This clonotype was observed many times. This chain links TRBV6-1 with TRBJ2-5; D unresolved. The CDR3 is 16 residues long. Looked up from germline, CDR1 is MNHNS and CDR2 is SASEGT. V was clipped by 6 bases and J by 4 bases, with 21 bases between them. CDR3 sequence (DNA): TGTGCCAGCAGGGGTGCCCCGGCCCCCGATCGAGAGACCCAGTACTTC. Its translation: CASRGAPAPDRETQYF.

This clonotype occurred many times. V is TRBV7-4 and J is TRBJ1-5; TRBD1 might be the D (5 bases). Per the germline V gene, CDR1 is SGHVT and CDR2 is SQSDAQ. The CDR3 consists of 17 residues. Trimming removed 5 bases at V and 1 base at J, with 18 bases between. CDR3 protein: CASSHRGRDRSNQPQHF. For the CDR3, the DNA is TGTGCCAGCAGCCACCGGGGCCGGGACCGAAGCAATCAGCCCCAGCATTTT.

V is TRBV6-4 and J is TRBJ2-1; TRBD2 matches at 7 bases. Germline values: CDR1 MRHNA, CDR2 SNTAGT. The junction had 9 bases not matched to a gene; V was cut back by 6 bases and J by 10 bases. CDR3 length: 13 residues. This chain's CDR3 is CASSVLGGGEQFF. The CDR3 DNA follows: TGTGCCAGCAGCGTACTTGGGGGGGGAGAGCAGTTCTTC.

This clonotype turned up a few times. V usage is TRBV2 and J usage is TRBJ1-2, with TRBD1 matching over 9 bases. V lost 5 bases to trimming and J lost 7 bases; unmatched junction nucleotides: 5. CDR1 is SNHLY, CDR2 FYNNEI, per germline. The CDR3 sequence is 13 residues long. CDR3 protein: CASSRTGEGGYTF. The CDR3 DNA sequence: TGTGCCAGCAGTAGGACAGGGGAAGGTGGCTACACCTTC.

The sample holds one count of this clonotype. This chain uses TRBV28 with TRBJ2-5; TRBD1 agrees at 8 bases. CDR3 size: 12 residues. V dropped 7 bases and J dropped 10; count of bases not matched to a gene: 8. The germline V gene encodes CDR1 MDHEN and CDR2 SYDVKM. CDR3 sequence: CASTRFTGGQYF. The CDR3 nucleotides read TGTGCCAGCACCCGATTTACAGGGGGCCAGTACTTC.

This clonotype turned up a few times. This sequence joins TRBV25-1 and TRBJ1-2; D may be TRBD1 (6 bases). The CDR3 contains 13 residues. Trimming took 8 bases from V and 4 from J, leaving 14 bases between them. Germline V CDR1 and CDR2: MGHDK, SYGVNS. The CDR3 here is CASRTTGSYGYTF. In DNA form, the CDR3 reads TGTGCCAGCCGAACGACAGGTTCCTATGGCTACACCTTC.

CDR3 sequence reads: CSVSRGRGTEAFF. The CDR3 DNA reads TGCAGCGTATCGCGGGGACGTGGCACTGAAGCTTTCTTT. The chain links TRBV29-1 to TRBJ1-1; the D gene is possibly TRBD1 (5 bases). The CDR3 extends over 13 amino acids. The germline CDR1 and CDR2 sequences are SQVTM and ANQGSEA. The V and J ends lost 6 bases and 4 bases respectively, with 15 bases between them. Using reference TRBV29-1 and TRBJ1-1 for the parts outside the CDR3, the full variable domain is SAVISQKPSRDICQRGTSLTIQCQVDSQVTMMFWYRQQPGQSLTLIATANQGSEATYESGFVIDKFPISRPNLTFSTLTVSNMSPEDSSIYLCSVSRGRGTEAFFGQGTRLTVV.

In DNA form, the CDR3 reads TGTGCCAGCAGCGAAGGGTGGGGGTCTGGGGCCAACGTCCTGACTTTC. As protein: CASSEGWGSGANVLTF. The chain joins TRBV7-3 to TRBJ2-6; the D gene could be TRBD1 or TRBD2 (5 bases each). The CDR3 loop spans 16 amino acids. Trimming stripped 5 bases from V and 1 base from J, with 12 bases between. CDR1 is SGHTA and CDR2 is FQGTGA in the germline V gene.

The V gene is TRBV11-2, the J gene TRBJ2-1, with D possibly TRBD2 on 6 matching bases. The germline gives CDR1 SGHAT, CDR2 FQNNGV. V lost 6 bases to trimming and J lost 8 bases, with 20 bases between them. This CDR3 region has 15 residues. CDR3 in DNA: TGTGCCAGCAGTCCCTTGGACGGGAGAGTCGATGAGCAGTTCTTC. This translates into CASSPLDGRVDEQFF.

This clonotype was seen just once. The V call is TRBV20-1, the J call TRBJ2-3, with D tentatively TRBD2 (6 bases). This CDR3 has 15 residues. The germline V and J ends were trimmed by 2 bases and 5 bases, with 17 bases remaining between them. The V gene's germline CDR1 is DFQATT and CDR2 SNEGSKA (reference sequence). CDR3 in DNA: TGCAGTGCTAGAACCCCGACGGGAGACGTAGATACGCAGTATTTT. Encoded protein: CSARTPTGDVDTQYF.

The CDR3 protein is CASSLSILRSGRIYEQYF. CDR3 nucleotides: TGTGCCAGCAGTTTATCCATCTTAAGGAGCGGGAGAATCTACGAGCAGTACTTC. The V call is TRBV27, the J call TRBJ2-7, with TRBD2 identical over 8 bases. The germline V gene has CDR1 MNHEY and CDR2 SMNVEV (reference sequence). J gave up 3 bases and V 0 bases, and 13 bases lay outside the gene matches. This CDR3 spans 18 amino acids.

The rearrangement joins TRBV7-2 to TRBJ1-6; TRBD1 agrees at 12 bases. V shed 5 bases, J shed 1 base, and the junction held 12 bases outside the gene matches. The CDR3 has 20 amino acids. Germline V gives CDR1 SGHTA, CDR2 FQGNSA. The CDR3 sequence is CASSPSRDRGPESYNSPLHF. CDR3 sequence (DNA): TGTGCCAGCAGCCCGTCCCGGGACAGGGGGCCAGAGTCCTATAATTCACCCCTCCACTTT.

This clonotype was found a few times. This sequence joins TRBV20-1 and TRBJ1-1; weak D call: TRBD1 (5 bases). The CDR3 is 13 residues long. Deletions cut 8 bases from V and 2 bases from J, with 15 bases between. Germline V gene lookup returns CDR1 DFQATT and CDR2 SNEGSKA (reference sequence). The CDR3 region has the DNA TGCAGTCCCATGAGACAGAGCAACACTGAAGCTTTCTTT. Translating it yields CSPMRQSNTEAFF.

This CDR3 reads CASSERTLIQREASGANVLTF. The CDR3 DNA is TGTGCCAGCAGTGAACGAACCCTAATTCAGCGGGAAGCTTCTGGGGCCAACGTCCTGACTTTC. The chain is built from TRBV2 and TRBJ2-6, with TRBD2 matching over 7 bases. V shed 2 bases, J shed 1 base, and the junction held 17 bases outside the gene matches. The length of the CDR3 is 21 residues. CDR1 is SNHLY, CDR2 FYNNEI, per germline. Based on the CDR3 plus reference TRBV2 and TRBJ2-6, the full variable domain is EPEVTQTPSHQVTQMGQEVILRCVPISNHLYFYWYRQILGQKVEFLVSFYNNEISEKSEIFDDQFSVERPDGSNFTLKIRSTKLEDSAMYFCASSERTLIQREASGANVLTFGAGSRLTVL.

This clonotype occurred a few times. The rearrangement links TRBV7-3 to TRBJ2-5, with 8 positions matching TRBD2. J lost 4 bases, V lost 0 bases, and 4 bases had no gene match. Germline lookup yields CDR1 SGHTA and CDR2 FQGTGA. The CDR3 runs to 15 residues. The CDR3 nucleotides are TGTGCCAGCAGCTTAACGGGGACTAGAGGAGAGACCCAGTACTTC. This translates into CASSLTGTRGETQYF. Looking up the rest from reference TRBV7-3 and TRBJ2-5 gives the full variable domain: GAGVSQTPSNKVTEKGKYVELRCDPISGHTALYWYRQSLGQGPEFLIYFQGTGAADDSGLPNDRFFAVRPEGSVSTLKIQRTERGDSAVYLCASSLTGTRGETQYFGPGTRLLVL.

The chain joins TRBV25-1 to TRBJ2-3; D gene unclear. This CDR3 region has 14 residues. CDR1 is MGHDK, CDR2 SYGVNS, per germline. The V gene lost 3 bases and the J gene lost 5 bases, with 12 bases spanning the gap. CDR3 loop: CASSEDLVGDTQYF. Here the CDR3 DNA reads TGTGCCAGCAGTGAGGATCTCGTGGGAGATACGCAGTATTTT.